This T cell receptor beta chain was recorded in a study of CD8+ T cells in alopecia areata. Cells pooled from cutaneous lymph nodes were sorted on CD4, CD8alpha, NKG2D, NKG2ACE and other markers. This CDR3 spans 13 amino acids. Looked up from germline, CDR1 is NSHNY and CDR2 is SYGAGN. V was shortened by 7 bases and J by 0 bases, with 9 bases between the two germline ends. This clone occurred a few times. Genes here carry mouse names. The read ends 4 residues shy of where the CDR3 ends; the end is completed using the germline J gene. The authors extracted RNA and reverse transcribed it into cDNA as the sequencing template. TCRdb's table, derived via immunoSEQ multiplex PCR, lists solely in-frame clones and lacks some. The sample presents approximately 280,000 clones, none singletons.

Material: CD4+ T cells sorted from a lymph node. The TCR sequence derives from a C3H/HeJ mouse with alopecia areata. Mouse strain MHC haplotype: H2-k. This chain joins TRBV13-1 and TRBJ2-3, with D unresolved. CDR3 bases read: TGTGCCAGCCAACTGTTTAGTGCAGAA. Translating gives CASQLFSAE. The entire CDR3 is CASQLFSAETLYF.